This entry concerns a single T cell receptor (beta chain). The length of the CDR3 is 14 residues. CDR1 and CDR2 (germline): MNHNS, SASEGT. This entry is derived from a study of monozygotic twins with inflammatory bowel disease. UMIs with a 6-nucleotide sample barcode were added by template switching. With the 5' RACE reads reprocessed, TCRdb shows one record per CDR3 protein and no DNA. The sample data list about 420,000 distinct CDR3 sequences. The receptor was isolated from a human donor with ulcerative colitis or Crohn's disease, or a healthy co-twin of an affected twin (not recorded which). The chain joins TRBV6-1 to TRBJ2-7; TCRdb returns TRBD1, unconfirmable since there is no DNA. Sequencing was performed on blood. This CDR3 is CASSSGQVPYEQYF.